Sequencing of this T cell receptor (beta chain) was carried out in a study of early T cells in non-severe SARS-CoV-2 infection. Study-level background: The input, bulk RNA from unsorted whole blood, was sequenced, and chains were unpaired. Study outcomes and limitations: In VDJdb matching, anti-spike CD8 responses were favored while private and CD4 specificities went missing.

CDR1 and CDR2 (germline): LNHDA, SQIVND (reference sequence). The CDR3 contains 14 residues. Trimming shortened V by 4 bases and J by 6 bases, and 13 bases separated the two germline ends. Notes on this clonotype: What it binds is not known.

Unique molecular identifiers tagged individual cDNA molecules. Using its own MiXCR run on the 5' RACE reads, TCRdb lists one record per CDR3 protein. The data show tens of thousands of distinct CDR3 sequences, with around 18% seen just once and about 8.4% held by the top ten. This clonotype was obtained from an adult who was a healthcare worker with PCR-confirmed SARS-CoV-2 infection or an uninfected control (not recorded which). The rearrangement joins TRBV19 to TRBJ2-1, with D possibly matching TRBD2 (5 bases). Sequenced here: whole blood, sampled at baseline. CDR3: CASSRSGTFNEQFF. The CDR3, as DNA: TGTGCCAGTAGTAGGAGCGGTACCTTCAATGAGCAGTTCTTC.